Here is one T cell receptor (beta chain) with its context. This specimen comes from a study of siplizumab effects on memory and regulatory T cells. This CDR3 has 11 residues. CDR1 SNHLY and CDR2 FYNNEI come from the germline V gene. V shed 6 bases and J shed 10 bases, with 12 bases lying between them. The repertoire was sequenced with immunoSEQ multiplex PCR; TCRdb's copy has only in-frame clones and lacks some. The sample gives around 110,000 clones, less than 95% of which show up once; under 2% is in the top ten. The sample taken for sequencing was non-Treg CD4+ T cells sorted from blood. The receptor comes from a human donor in good health. The chain couples TRBV2 to TRBJ1-2, with D unresolved. CDR3 coding DNA: TGTGCCAGCAGCCGACTCGATCTCTACACCTTC. Residues: CASSRLDLYTF. Full variable domain (rest looked up from reference TRBV2 and TRBJ1-2): EPEVTQTPSHQVTQMGQEVILRCVPISNHLYFYWYRQILGQKVEFLVSFYNNEISEKSEIFDDQFSVERPDGSNFTLKIRSTKLEDSAMYFCASSRLDLYTFGSGTRLTVV.